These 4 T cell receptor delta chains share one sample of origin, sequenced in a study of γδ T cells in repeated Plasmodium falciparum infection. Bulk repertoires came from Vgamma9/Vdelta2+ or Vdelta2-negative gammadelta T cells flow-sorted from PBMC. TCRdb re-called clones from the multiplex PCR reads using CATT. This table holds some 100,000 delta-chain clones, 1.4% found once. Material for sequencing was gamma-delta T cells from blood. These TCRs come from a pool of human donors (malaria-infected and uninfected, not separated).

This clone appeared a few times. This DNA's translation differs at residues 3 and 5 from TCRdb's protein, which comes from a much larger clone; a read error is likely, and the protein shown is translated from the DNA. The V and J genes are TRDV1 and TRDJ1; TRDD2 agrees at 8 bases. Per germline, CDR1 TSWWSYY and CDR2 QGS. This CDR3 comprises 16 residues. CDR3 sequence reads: CAIGRLPTRMGSKLIF. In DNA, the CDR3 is TGTGCTATTGGGAGACTTCCTACTAGGATGGGGAGTAAACTCATCTTT.

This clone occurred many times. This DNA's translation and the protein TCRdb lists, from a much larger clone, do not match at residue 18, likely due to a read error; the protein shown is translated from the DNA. The CDR3 region is CACDAVLDVLDSSKQGTRLIF. For the CDR3, the DNA is TGTGCCTGTGACGCAGTCCTCGACGTACTGGATTCGTCAAAGCAGGGGACCAGACTCATCTTT. The chain is built from TRDV2 and TRDJ1, with a tentative D call TRDD3 (5 bases). The CDR3 spans 21 residues. Per germline, CDR1 GEAIGNYY and CDR2 EKD. Trimming took 3 bases from V and 10 from J, leaving 41 bases between them.

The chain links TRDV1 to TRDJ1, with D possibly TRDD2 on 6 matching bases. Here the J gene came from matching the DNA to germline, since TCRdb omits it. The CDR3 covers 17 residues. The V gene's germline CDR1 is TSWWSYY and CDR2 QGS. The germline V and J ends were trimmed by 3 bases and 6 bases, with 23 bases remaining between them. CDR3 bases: TGTGCTCTTGGGGAGGCCTTCCCGGGGTTCCAAGGGAATAAACTCATCTTT. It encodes CALGEAFPGFQGNKLIF.

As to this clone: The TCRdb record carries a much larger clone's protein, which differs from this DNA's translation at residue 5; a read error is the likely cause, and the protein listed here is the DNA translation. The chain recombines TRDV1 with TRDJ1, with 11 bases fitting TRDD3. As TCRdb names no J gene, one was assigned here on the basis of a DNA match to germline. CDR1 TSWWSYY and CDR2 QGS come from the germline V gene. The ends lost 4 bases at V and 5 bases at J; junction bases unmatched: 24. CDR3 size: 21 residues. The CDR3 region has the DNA TGTGCTCTTGGGGGGGAAGGGGCCTTCCCAATACTGGGGGATAGATCGGATAAACTCATCTTT. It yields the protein CALGGEGAFPILGDRSDKLIF.